The T cell receptor (beta chain) described here comes from a study of shared clonotypes between healthy human individuals. The study, taken as a whole, reports: Lower generation probabilities were found for non-shared clonotypes than for those shared by all four donors.

It was CD45RO-negative cells, positively selected for CCR7, that made up naive CD8 cells, with terminally differentiated effector memory CD45RA+ cells excluded. Donors were healthy HIV-negative adults without recently reported acute infections or vaccinations. A note on this clone: The target antigen is unknown.

Germline V gene lookup returns CDR1 MDHEN and CDR2 SYDVKM. V shed 3 bases and J shed 0 bases, with 15 bases lying between them. The CDR3 has 17 residues. Sequencing used immunoSEQ multiplex PCR; TCRdb keeps in-frame clones, though not all of them. The sample includes fewer than 1 million clones, around 96% seen only once; the top ten take around 0.21%. The chain couples TRBV28 to TRBJ2-1; D uncertain. The specimen sequenced was naive CD8+ T cells sorted from blood. The TCR comes from a man aged 25-45 years in good health. In nucleotides, the CDR3 is TGTGCCAGCAGTTTTGGAGCCGGCAGCAGCTCCTACAATGAGCAGTTCTTC. It yields the protein CASSFGAGSSSYNEQFF.